The 11 T cell receptor beta chains reported below all come from one sample, sequenced in a study of T cells in Graves' hyperthyroidism and ophthalmopathy. Amplified regions were TCR beta CDR3 sequences from RNA transcripts. Primed by the HTBI set, a first-round RT-PCR was run on the TCR CDR3. TCRdb processed the multiplex PCR reads anew with MiXCR; each CDR3 protein has one entry. The table shows some 800,000 distinct CDR3 sequences, with over 35% occurring only once. Material: blood. The source is a man aged 18 to 35 with Graves' hyperthyroidism.

Details on this clonotype: The germline gene is not matched at one end of the junction; a read error may be the cause. The rearrangement joins TRBV7-9 to TRBJ1-2, with D perhaps matching TRBD1 (5 bases). The length of the CDR3 is 12 residues. From germline, CDR1 is SEHNR and CDR2 FQNEAQ (reference sequence). The CDR3 DNA reads as TGCGCCAGCAGGGAGCCGCCCTATGGCTACACCTTC. Protein product: CASREPPYGYTF.

The J gene is TRBJ1-3, the V gene TRBV27; 9 bases line up with TRBD1. CDR3 length: 13 residues. The V and J ends lost 0 bases and 13 bases, in that order; junction bases with no gene match: 4. Germline CDR1 reads MNHEY; CDR2 reads SMNVEV (reference sequence). In nucleotides, the CDR3 is TGTGCCAGCAGTTTATCGTTCGGGACAGGGATATATTTT. Translated, it gives CASSLSFGTGIYF.

CDR3 nucleotides: TGTGCCAGCAGTTACGGGGCAGGGGTTATCGGGGAGCTGTTTTTT. This sequence encodes CASSYGAGVIGELFF. The V and J genes are TRBV6-5 and TRBJ2-2; D may be TRBD1 (6 bases). This CDR3 is built from 15 residues. Per the germline V gene, CDR1 is MNHEY and CDR2 is SVGAGI. The V and J ends lost 2 bases and 7 bases respectively, with 14 bases between them.

In its sample, this clonotype was seen many times. The rearrangement uses TRBV29-1 and TRBJ1-2; 8 bases are shared with TRBD1. CDR1 is SQVTM, CDR2 ANQGSEA, per germline. The CDR3 loop spans 15 amino acids. J was trimmed by 0 bases and V by 6 bases; bases with no gene match: 9. The DNA of the CDR3 is TGCAGCGTCCCGGTTGGGGACAGGTCTAACTATGGCTACACCTTC. Encoded protein: CSVPVGDRSNYGYTF.

This rearrangement joins TRBV7-9 to TRBJ1-6, with 7 nucleotides matching TRBD1. Germline-derived CDR1 and CDR2 are SEHNR and FQNEAQ (reference sequence). V lost 3 bases to trimming and J lost 15 bases; unmatched junction nucleotides: 8. The CDR3 has 13 amino acids. CDR3 coding DNA: TGTGCCAGCAGCTTGACAGGGCCGAAGAACCTCCACTTT. Residues: CASSLTGPKNLHF.

CDR3 sequence: CASSGGRNGELFF. The CDR3 nucleotides read TGTGCCAGCAGCGGGGGCAGAAACGGGGAGCTGTTTTTT. The chain has TRBV5-6 and TRBJ2-2, with D possibly matching TRBD1 (6 bases). The germline V gene encodes CDR1 SGHDT and CDR2 YYEEEE. The V end lost 4 bases, the J end lost 7 bases, and 11 bases lay between the germline ends. This CDR3 contains 13 residues.

CDR3 bases: TGTGCCAGCAGCTTAGATTCGGGGACAGGGGAAGAGACCCAGTACTTC. Encoded protein: CASSLDSGTGEETQYF. The chain recombines TRBV7-2 with TRBJ2-5, with TRBD1 matching over 10 bases. Germline assignment: CDR1 SGHTA and CDR2 FQGNSA. Trimming at V came to 1 base and at J to 3 bases, leaving 5 bases not matched to a gene. This CDR3 region has 16 residues.

This clonotype occurred a few times. The chain couples TRBV12-3 or TRBV12-4 to TRBJ1-2, with TRBD1 matching over 8 bases. The CDR3 has 14 amino acids. V lost 5 bases and J lost 4; bases outside the gene matches: 6. The DNA for the CDR3 is TGTGCCAGCAGTGGGACAGGTTTACCCTATGGCTACACCTTC. Residues: CASSGTGLPYGYTF.

This clonotype was picked up many times. V and J are TRBV29-1 and TRBJ2-6, with D tentatively TRBD1 (6 bases). The CDR3 runs to 16 residues. The V gene lost 6 bases and the J gene lost 0 bases, with 15 bases spanning the gap. Germline CDR1 and CDR2: SQVTM and ANQGSEA. CDR3 nucleotide sequence: TGCAGCGTGCCTCATACAGGGATCTCTGGGGCCAACGTCCTGACTTTC. Translating it yields CSVPHTGISGANVLTF.

This clonotype was detected only a few times. This chain uses TRBV5-1 with TRBJ2-5; D unresolved. There are 13 residues in the CDR3. Germline V gives CDR1 SGHRS, CDR2 YFSETQ. With 1 base removed from V and 5 bases from J, the gap between germline ends came to 9 bases. CDR3 DNA sequence: TGCGCCAGCAGCTTGCGACCTCGGGAGACCCAGTACTTC. This gives the protein CASSLRPRETQYF.

The V call is TRBV7-9, the J call TRBJ1-1, with TRBD1 as a possible D gene (5 bases). The germline CDR1 and CDR2 sequences are SEHNR and FQNEAQ (reference sequence). The CDR3 is 14 residues long. Trimming left V 3 bases short and J 5 bases short, with 13 bases between. CDR3 DNA sequence: TGTGCCAGCAGCTTGGTGGGGGGATGGACTGAAGCTTTCTTT. It specifies CASSLVGGWTEAFF.